This TCR beta chain was sequenced in a study of T cells in Graves' hyperthyroidism and ophthalmopathy. Points from the study as a whole: Blood also showed most of the thyroid clonotypes that were expanded above 0.001.

It was considered stable Graves' hyperthyroidism when ophthalmopathy did not progress within 18 months. Isolation of PBMCs was performed on about 9.9 ml fresh peripheral blood. This clonotype was recorded many times. As yet, its antigen is unknown. What was amplified from RNA transcripts were TCR beta CDR3 regions. In the first-round RT-PCR of the TCR CDR3, the HTBI primer set was used. TCRdb reprocessed the multiplex PCR reads with MiXCR, giving one entry per CDR3 protein. The sample holds around 190,000 distinct CDR3 sequences; around 16% are singletons and the top ten take around 52%. The J segment lost 3 bases and the V segment lost 2 bases, leaving 9 bases of the junction unmatched. CDR3 length: 17 residues.

This clonotype was sampled from a woman in her forties or fifties with Graves' hyperthyroidism. The sequenced sample consisted of blood. The J gene is TRBJ2-3, the V gene TRBV12-3 or TRBV12-4; 9 bases are shared with TRBD2. Here the CDR3 DNA reads TGTGCCAGCAGTTTAACCCCGTTTAGCGGGAGAACAGATACGCAGTATTTT. Amino acids: CASSLTPFSGRTDTQYF.